A selection of T cell receptor beta chains follows, all from one sample in a study of identical twins. TCRdb called the 5' RACE reads again in MiXCR, with one record for every CDR3 protein. The sample gives approximately 550,000 distinct CDR3 sequences, about 20% of which show up once; 0.48% is in the top ten. These data also formed part of another study, on yellow fever vaccine responses in identical twins.

Sequenced material: CD4+ T cells sorted from blood. These receptors all come from a woman aged 18-29 years in good health. The CDR3 runs from the conserved cysteine through the conserved F or W. A D gene is named only where the DNA matches it firmly. Size tells how often a clone was seen (once, few, many) or the class of an expanded clone, and some rows leave it out.

V	D	J	size	DNA	CDR3
TRBV5-1	TRBD1	TRBJ2-7	-	TGCGCCAGCAGCAGGGACAGGGTCGAGCAGTACTTC	CASSRDRVEQYF
TRBV20-1	TRBD2	TRBJ2-5	few	TGCAGTGCTACGGGAGGCGGCAGGGCCAAGCAAGAGACCCAGTACTTC	CSATGGGRAKQETQYF
TRBV7-9	-	TRBJ2-5	-	TGTGCCAGCAGCTTCCGGGACGAAGAGACCCAGTACTTC	CASSFRDEETQYF
TRBV6-1	-	TRBJ2-7	few	TGTGCCAGCAGTCGAGGAGGGACGGACGGTGAGCAGTACTTC	CASSRGGTDGEQYF
TRBV9	-	TRBJ2-3	few	TGTGCCAGCAGCGTAGAGGGCTTGGGAGATACGCAGTATTTT	CASSVEGLGDTQYF
TRBV28	-	TRBJ2-7	few	TGTGCCAGCAGTATAAATCTTGGAAGCTCCTACGAGCAGTACTTC	CASSINLGSSYEQYF
TRBV6-1	-	TRBJ2-2	few	TGTGCCAGCAGTCGACAAACAGTCACCGGGGAGCTGTTTTTT	CASSRQTVTGELFF
TRBV7-2	TRBD2	TRBJ2-1	few	TGTGCCAGCAGCCCCGCAGGATTAGCGGGGGCGGGAGAGCAGTTCTTC	CASSPAGLAGAGEQFF
TRBV12-3/TRBV12-4	-	TRBJ2-2	-	TGTGCCAGCAGTCCGGGGAAAAAGGGGACCGGGGAGCTGTTTTTT	CASSPGKKGTGELFF
TRBV20-1	-	TRBJ2-2	many	TGCAGTGCTAGAGAAGGCCCCGGGGAGCTGTTTTTT	CSAREGPGELFF
TRBV3-1	-	TRBJ2-5	-	TGTGCCAGCAGCCAAGAAGCCAAGAGGGCGGGGAAGGGGACCCAGTACTTC	CASSQEAKRAGKGTQYF
TRBV3-1	TRBD1	TRBJ1-2	-	TGTGCCAGCAGCCAAGCCAGGGGGCGGAACTATGGCTACACCTTC	CASSQARGRNYGYTF
TRBV11-2	-	TRBJ1-1	few	TGTGCCAGCAGCCCCCGAGGGGGACCGGGCACTGAAGCTTTCTTT	CASSPRGGPGTEAFF
TRBV12-3/TRBV12-4	-	TRBJ2-5	-	TGTGCCAGCAGTCACCGGGACCCAGAGACCCAGTACTTC	CASSHRDPETQYF
TRBV10-3	TRBD1	TRBJ1-5	few	TGTGCCATCAGTGGGACAGGGAACAATCAGCCCCAGCATTTT	CAISGTGNNQPQHF
TRBV3-1	-	TRBJ1-1	few	TGTGCCAGCAGCAACACCGGACGGCTGAACACTGAAGCTTTCTTT	CASSNTGRLNTEAFF
TRBV7-6	-	TRBJ2-5	few	TGTGCCAGCAGCTTAAGGGGAACAGGAATGGTGGAGACCCAGTACTTC	CASSLRGTGMVETQYF
TRBV7-2	-	TRBJ2-2	-	TGTGCCAGCAGCTTATCGCTTTGGGGGAGTAAGGGTTCCGGGGAGCTGTTTTTT	CASSLSLWGSKGSGELFF
TRBV5-1	TRBD1	TRBJ1-1	few	TGCGCCAGCAGCTTGTTATCTGCCGGACAGGCCAACACTGAAGCTTTCTTT	CASSLLSAGQANTEAFF
TRBV20-1	TRBD2	TRBJ2-3	few	TGCAGTGCTAGATTACCGGGACTAGTAACAGATACGCAGTATTTT	CSARLPGLVTDTQYF